Each of the 11 T cell receptor beta chains below was sequenced from the same sample in a study of shared clonotypes between healthy human individuals. Some clones are missing from TCRdb's copy, which holds only in-frame ones; the method was immunoSEQ multiplex PCR. The sample yields 2 million to 2.5 million clones, nearly 97% seen once. Sequencing used naive CD4+ T cells sorted from blood. Regarding subset: CD45RA+ positively selected. The receptors derive from a man aged 18 to 35 in good health.

The chain has TRBV2 and TRBJ2-5, with D unresolved. With 2 bases removed from V and 5 bases from J, the gap between germline ends came to 9 bases. The V gene's germline CDR1 is SNHLY and CDR2 FYNNEI. The CDR3 has 13 residues. The CDR3 region is CASSEFRAETQYF. The DNA for the CDR3 is TGTGCCAGCAGTGAATTTCGGGCGGAGACCCAGTACTTC.

V is TRBV30 and J is TRBJ2-2; D is unclear. The CDR3 contains 14 residues. From germline, CDR1 is GTSNPN and CDR2 SVGIG (reference sequence). V was cut by 4 bases and J by 7 bases, with 16 bases left in between. The DNA for the CDR3 is TGTGCCTGGACGGGCAGGAGCAGCCACGGGGAGCTGTTTTTT. Its translation is CAWTGRSSHGELFF.

The chain couples TRBV6-6 to TRBJ1-1; tentative D call: TRBD1 (6 bases). Germline CDR1 reads MNHNY; CDR2 reads SVGAGI (reference sequence). V was cut by 5 bases and J by 5 bases, with 21 bases left in between. The CDR3 runs 16 residues. CDR3 DNA sequence: TGTGCCAGCAGTCTGCCTCGAATGGGGGGCGAGACTGAAGCTTTCTTT. Protein: CASSLPRMGGETEAFF.

The chain recombines TRBV2 with TRBJ1-3; a weak D match, TRBD1 (6 bases). CDR1 is SNHLY, CDR2 FYNNEI, per germline. Trimming removed 6 bases at V and 1 base at J, with 10 bases between. The CDR3 totals 14 residues. CDR3 sequence reads: CASRATGSGNTIYF. The DNA of the CDR3 is TGTGCCAGCAGGGCCACAGGGTCTGGAAACACCATATATTTT. The full variable domain, completed using reference TRBV2 and TRBJ1-3, is EPEVTQTPSHQVTQMGQEVILRCVPISNHLYFYWYRQILGQKVEFLVSFYNNEISEKSEIFDDQFSVERPDGSNFTLKIRSTKLEDSAMYFCASRATGSGNTIYFGEGSWLTVV.

This chain uses TRBV6-4 with TRBJ2-5, with a possible D match to TRBD1 (6 bases). CDR3 length: 13 residues. Trimming removed 4 bases from V and 2 bases from J, with 8 bases in between. Germline CDR1 MRHNA, CDR2 SNTAGT. This CDR3 is CASSVTGQETQYF. The CDR3 DNA sequence: TGTGCCAGCAGTGTGACAGGTCAAGAGACCCAGTACTTC.

The chain employs TRBV6-1 and TRBJ2-5; D is undetermined. Trimming took 2 bases from V and 5 from J, leaving 9 bases between them. Germline V CDR1 and CDR2: MNHNS, SASEGT. This CDR3 region has 13 residues. CDR3 in DNA: TGTGCCAGCAGTGAAATAGGTGGGGAGACCCAGTACTTC. Its protein product is CASSEIGGETQYF.

Only one count was recorded for this clone. Here the CDR3 DNA reads TGTGCCATCAGTCTTCGGGACAACTCCTACGAGCAGTACTTC. Translation gives CAISLRDNSYEQYF. The chain employs TRBV10-3 and TRBJ2-7; perhaps TRBD1 as D (6 bases). There are 14 residues in the CDR3. The V end lost 5 bases, the J end lost 0 bases, and 11 bases lay between the germline ends. The germline V gene encodes CDR1 ENHRY and CDR2 SYGVKD.

In the case of this clone: Other DNA sequences of this sample code for an identical CDR3. The chain employs TRBV5-1 and TRBJ2-2; D perhaps matches TRBD2 (6 bases). CDR1 and CDR2 from the germline V gene are SGHRS and YFSETQ. The CDR3 has 15 residues. Trimming took 0 bases from V and 3 from J, leaving 9 bases between them. The CDR3 here is CASSLAGGDTGELFF. CDR3 DNA: TGCGCCAGCAGCTTGGCCGGAGGGGACACCGGGGAGCTGTTTTTT.

This clone has just one count. This chain uses TRBV6-1 with TRBJ2-3; 9 bases are a match to TRBD2. Germline assignment: CDR1 MNHNS and CDR2 SASEGT. The CDR3 runs 18 residues. V dropped 2 bases and J dropped 7; count of bases not matched to a gene: 16. CDR3 DNA: TGTGCCAGCAGTGAAATGCGGGGGGGACCCGTGGCCATGTATACGCAGTATTTT. The encoded protein is CASSEMRGGPVAMYTQYF.

V usage is TRBV28 and J usage is TRBJ2-7, with D perhaps matching TRBD2 (6 bases). Trimming left V 5 bases short and J 1 base short, with 12 bases between. The CDR3 contains 14 residues. CDR1 and CDR2 (germline): MDHEN, SYDVKM. The CDR3 region is CASSPQGLSYEQYF. The CDR3 DNA reads as TGTGCCAGCAGTCCTCAGGGACTGTCCTACGAGCAGTACTTC.

The chain links TRBV6-6 to TRBJ2-5; the match to TRBD1 covers 7 bases. The CDR3 length is 16 residues. Germline loops: CDR1 MNHNY, CDR2 SVGAGI (reference sequence). The V and J ends lost 6 bases and 0 bases, in that order; junction bases with no gene match: 10. The CDR3 coding sequence is TGTGCCAGCAGCCAATGGCTGGGACAGTACCAAGAGACCCAGTACTTC. It yields the protein CASSQWLGQYQETQYF.